The 7 T cell receptor beta chains presented below share a single source sample, sequenced in a study of blood T cell repertoires in COVID-19. Sequencing was performed with immunoSEQ multiplex PCR; in TCRdb, only in-frame clones are kept and a portion is missing. Of under 450,000 clones detected, about 80% appear once; the ten largest clones hold more than 0.95%. The material sequenced was peripheral blood. These receptors came from a human donor with acute or convalescent COVID-19. The donor label of this sample is uncertain.

V usage is TRBV6-5 and J usage is TRBJ1-2; TRBD1 matches 9 bases. The junction had 4 bases not matched to a gene; V was cut back by 0 bases and J by 8 bases. The CDR3 contains 14 residues. The germline V gene has CDR1 MNHEY and CDR2 SVGAGI. This chain's CDR3 is CASSYSDRGGGYTF. In DNA form, the CDR3 reads TGTGCCAGCAGTTACTCGGACAGGGGCGGGGGCTACACCTTC.

This chain uses TRBV5-8 with TRBJ1-1; no definite D call. The germline V gene encodes CDR1 SGHTS and CDR2 YDEGEE. The V gene lost 2 bases and the J gene lost 0 bases, with 11 bases spanning the gap. This CDR3 is built from 15 residues. CDR3 DNA sequence: TGTGCCAGCAGCTTCGGACGGACTATGAACACTGAAGCTTTCTTT. Encoded protein: CASSFGRTMNTEAFF.

The chain carries TRBV5-1 and TRBJ2-1, with D possibly being TRBD2 (6 bases). Germline CDR1 is SGHRS and CDR2 is YFSETQ. V was pared by 1 base and J by 4 bases, with 18 bases between. CDR3 size: 17 residues. DNA of the CDR3: TGCGCCAGCAGCTTGACTTTAGGCGGGACCCTATACAATGAGCAGTTCTTC. Its translation: CASSLTLGGTLYNEQFF.

The V call is TRBV5-1, the J call TRBJ2-5, with TRBD1 matching over 9 bases. The CDR3 runs 14 residues. The V and J ends lost 4 bases and 5 bases, in that order; junction bases with no gene match: 6. Germline V lookup: CDR1 SGHRS, CDR2 YFSETQ. The CDR3: CASSAQGAGETQYF. CDR3 sequence (DNA): TGCGCCAGCAGCGCACAGGGGGCAGGTGAGACCCAGTACTTC. Looking up the rest from reference TRBV5-1 and TRBJ2-5 gives the full variable domain: KAGVTQTPRYLIKTRGQQVTLSCSPISGHRSVSWYQQTPGQGLQFLFEYFSETQRNKGNFPGRFSGRQFSNSRSEMNVSTLELGDSALYLCASSAQGAGETQYFGPGTRLLVL.

This clone has at least ten counts. This chain uses TRBV2 with TRBJ2-3, with D possibly being TRBD2 (6 bases). With 7 bases removed from V and 0 bases from J, the gap between germline ends came to 20 bases. This CDR3 has 17 amino acids. Germline CDR1 and CDR2: SNHLY and FYNNEI. The CDR3 region has the DNA TGTGCCAGCACCCTACTCGGGAGCGGTGGTAGCACAGATACGCAGTATTTT. Amino acids: CASTLLGSGGSTDTQYF.

This clone turned up a few times. The J gene is TRBJ2-1, the V gene TRBV11-2; 7 positions agree with TRBD2. There are 15 residues in the CDR3. Germline-derived CDR1 and CDR2 are SGHAT and FQNNGV. V was pared by 1 base and J by 2 bases, with 2 bases of the junction left unmatched. The CDR3 sequence: CASSLAGGPYNEQFF. CDR3 sequence (DNA): TGTGCCAGCAGCTTAGCGGGAGGTCCCTACAATGAGCAGTTCTTC.

DNA for the CDR3: TGCAGCGTTGAAGATCAAAGACAGGGGCCGGAGACCCAGTACTTC. Translated, it gives CSVEDQRQGPETQYF. The J gene is TRBJ2-5, the V gene TRBV29-1, with 8 bases that match TRBD1. V lost 0 bases, J lost 5 bases, and 8 bases stayed unmatched. Germline V CDR1 and CDR2: SQVTM, ANQGSEA. This CDR3 is built from 15 residues.